This T cell receptor beta chain comes out of a study of radiotherapy plus CTLA-4 blockade in lung cancer (dated by TCRdb to about 2018). Notes on the research overall: Among the enrolled patients, approximately 18% had an objective response, and 31% reached disease control.

The study evaluated CTLA-4 blockade (ipilimumab) given together with focal radiation therapy in patients who had chemo-refractory metastatic non-small-cell lung cancer. Results the study describes overall, beyond this receptor: After treatment with radiotherapy and ipilimumab, TCR clones that originated in tumors expanded in peripheral blood. Increased serum interferon-beta after radiation, together with early dynamic changes in blood T cell clones, were reported to be the strongest predictors of response.

Trimming costs V 4 bases and J 10 bases, and their ends lie 8 bases apart. Reading the germline V gene (reference sequence) gives CDR1 LNHDA and CDR2 SQIVND. The CDR3 starts with the cysteine, ends with the phenylalanine, and has 11 residues. CDR3 DNA only is kept here, 33 bases in frame from base 1. The method behind the library was the immunoSEQ multiplex PCR assay. In TCRdb, the immuneACCESS table is reduced to in-frame sequences with V and J assigned. These tables do not hold every clone; where another copy was compared, an unresolved V gene accounts for under half, and the others remain unexplained. The sample contains under 100,000 clones, over 80% of them found a single time. The leading ten clones occupy 13% to 15% of the sample. In the case of this clone: It has no known antigen specificity. No much larger clone is present one base from it, and per-base qualities are unavailable.

The sequence is built from TRBV19 and TRBJ2-1; there is no confident call for the D gene. The starting material was peripheral blood, obtained from a patient treated with radiotherapy plus ipilimumab. This clonotype originated in a human donor with non-small cell lung cancer that progressed on radiotherapy plus ipilimumab. In nucleotide form, the sequence is TGTGCCAGTAGTACCCGGGTAGAGCAGTTCTTC. Its protein reads: CASSTRVEQFF.